This T cell receptor (beta chain) was captured by sequencing in a study of shared clonotypes between healthy human individuals. Study overall: The donor pool was made up of a couple of women and three men aged 18 to 49.

The assay was run at deep level. Only in-frame clones appear in the TCRdb table, and some are missing; sequencing was by immunoSEQ multiplex PCR. Of about 730,000 clones listed, 55% to 80% are singletons. General study findings and limits: Only a few donors were included, so the genetic and exposure-history diversity represented was limited.

The CDR3 runs to 13 residues. V dropped 1 base and J dropped 9; count of bases not matched to a gene: 8. Germline CDR1 GTSNPN, CDR2 SVGIG (reference sequence). As to this clone: Its cognate antigen is unknown.

The chain employs TRBV30 and TRBJ2-5, with 7 bases lining up with TRBD1. Specimen: memory CD4+ T cells sorted from blood. Subset: CD45RA-negative fraction. The sequence was obtained from a woman aged 30 to 39 in good health. The CDR3 DNA reads as TGTGCCTGGAGTGGAGGGGACCAGGGGGCCCAGTACTTC. This encodes CAWSGGDQGAQYF. The complete variable domain, with remaining parts taken from reference TRBV30 and TRBJ2-5, reads SQTIHQWPATLVQPVGSPLSLECTVEGTSNPNLYWYRQAAGRGLQLLFYSVGIGQISSEVPQNLSASRPQDRQFILSSKKLLLSDSGFYLCAWSGGDQGAQYFGPGTRLLVL.